Only a few counts were recorded for the clone carrying this T cell receptor (beta chain). Its antigen is undetermined. Via MiXCR, TCRdb re-called the reads, giving one row per CDR3 protein. The sample records about 260,000 distinct CDR3 sequences, about an eighth being singletons. CDR1 and CDR2 (germline): KGHSH, LQKENI. The length of the CDR3 is 14 residues. V lost 4 bases and J lost 4, with 11 bases in between. The sample originates from a study of T cell repertoires in cytomegalovirus infection. At the level of the study: A matching HLA type, together with CMV infection, was signaled by public TCR beta signatures.

General observations from the study: Carriers of CMV plus the relevant HLA were identified by cumulative public TCR beta family frequency. CMV-specific TCR beta clonotypes restricted by HLA-C dominated the ex vivo response.

This clonotype was sampled from a human donor in good health (CMV status not recorded). Some clones in this sample may be carry-over from other donors' samples. Material for sequencing was PBMCs. This chain joins TRBV18 and TRBJ1-5; the D is unclear. CDR3 DNA sequence: TGTGCCAGCTCACAAGGGCAGATGAATCAGCCCCAGCATTTT. Its protein is CASSQGQMNQPQHF.